The subject of this entry is one TCR beta chain. The data stem from a study of T-cell reconstitution after alpha-beta-depleted transplantation in children. TCRbeta library construction was performed incorporating unique molecular identifiers. TCRdb redid the calling of the PCR reads with MiXCR, one entry per CDR3 protein. The profile shows 360,000 or so distinct CDR3 sequences, roughly 22% of them singletons. The CDR3 loop spans 16 amino acids. V was trimmed by 4 bases and J by 6 bases, leaving 18 bases between them. This receptor was obtained from a human donor who donated a stem cell graft to a child with acute myeloid leukemia. The chain is built from TRBV12-3 or TRBV12-4 and TRBJ2-2, with D possibly being TRBD2 (6 bases). The sequenced sample was PBMCs from the stem cell graft donor, obtained from the stem cell graft. The CDR3 loop reads CASSSYLEWGAGELFF. CDR3 nucleotides: TGTGCCAGCAGTTCCTATCTAGAGTGGGGGGCCGGGGAGCTGTTTTTT.